This TCR beta chain was profiled in a study of brain T cells in children with intractable seizures. The protocol was immunoSEQ multiplex PCR, while the TCRdb copy is restricted to in-frame clones and leaves out a portion. Here the sample spans about 41,000 clones, around 90% being singletons. Surgery cases with the highest brain T cell transcript signatures were chosen for sequencing. At least one anti-epileptic drug was given before surgery. The V end was cut by 6 bases, the J end by 0 bases, with 13 bases between. CDR3 length equals 15 residues. CDR1 SNHLY and CDR2 FYNNEI come from the germline V gene.

This sequence joins TRBV2 and TRBJ2-3; D not certain. The starting material was peripheral blood, obtained at surgery. The TCR was taken from a girl aged 2-9 years with tuberous sclerosis and intractable seizures. CDR3 loop: CASRRSATSTDTQYF. CDR3 bases: TGTGCCAGCAGAAGATCGGCAACCAGCACAGATACGCAGTATTTT.